The clone carrying this T cell receptor (beta chain) came up many times. What it binds is not known. This specimen comes from a study of T cells in Graves' hyperthyroidism and ophthalmopathy. Study-wide results and limits: Ophthalmopathy was identified by the model a median 6.5 months ahead of onset.

The study included ophthalmopathy patients with Clinical Activity Score at least 3, NOSPECS grade at least 4 and duration under 3 months. Source material for PBMCs was 10 ml fresh peripheral blood. Germline lookup yields CDR1 SGHAT and CDR2 FQNNGV. The CDR3 is 14 amino acids. V was pared by 4 bases and J by 3 bases, with 10 bases between. It was RNA transcripts that yielded the amplified TCR beta CDR3 regions. TCR CDR3 underwent first-round RT-PCR with the HTBI primer set. TCRdb processed the multiplex PCR reads anew with MiXCR; each CDR3 protein has one entry. Of hundreds of thousands of distinct CDR3 sequences in the sample, more than 15% were seen once.

The clonotype was recovered from a woman aged 55 to 70 with Graves' ophthalmopathy. This chain uses TRBV11-2 with TRBJ2-4; possibly TRBD1 for D (6 bases). Material: blood. CDR3 in amino acids: CASSSRGGKNIQYF. CDR3 bases: TGTGCCAGCAGCTCAAGAGGGGGCAAAAACATTCAGTACTTC.